The clone carrying this TCR beta chain appeared a few times. Its specificity is not known. The entry originates in a study of T-cell memory formation after mild COVID-19. Background on the study: Largely donor-specific sequence clusters came from a couple of donors.

Trimming took 2 bases from V and 4 from J; bases not matched to a gene: 4. Germline V gives CDR1 LGHNA, CDR2 YSLEER. The CDR3 runs 16 residues. Study-level results: The second-wave clones peaking on day 37 were not confirmed as SARS-CoV-2-specific. Contracting clones from day 15 to 85 showed balanced CD4/CD8; later expanders favored CD4+.

TCRdb ran MiXCR on the 5' RACE reads and lists one entry per CDR3 protein. The data hold more than 150,000 distinct CDR3 sequences, with about 18% observed a single time. The chain uses TRBV4-3 and TRBJ2-5; TRBD2 aligns across 13 bases. Sequencing was done on a sample of PBMCs or a T cell subset sorted from them (not recorded which). This clonotype originated in a man between 18 and 35 years old who had mild COVID-19 (a few samples of this study predate the infection). Cell type and time point are not known. CDR3 protein: CASSQWTSGGGETQYF. Here the CDR3 DNA reads TGCGCCAGCAGCCAATGGACTAGCGGGGGAGGAGAGACCCAGTACTTC.